The source of this T cell receptor (beta chain) is a study of T cells after posttransplantation cyclophosphamide. Treatment was busulfan-fludarabine conditioning, a marrow graft, and cyclophosphamide on days +3 and +4. Between the trimmed V and J ends, which lost 0 bases and 2 bases, there was a span of 5 bases. The CDR3 extends over 14 amino acids. Per germline, CDR1 SGHVS and CDR2 FQNEAQ. Generated by immunoSEQ multiplex PCR, the TCRdb table keeps only in-frame clones and is missing some. The top ten clones hold more than 8% of a sample with a few thousand clones, 70% to 80% of them seen once. The sample was PBMCs, taken 150 to 200 days after allogeneic stem cell transplant with posttransplant cyclophosphamide. V and J are TRBV7-8 and TRBJ1-5; no firm D call. The clonotype was recovered from a male patient between 60 and 69 years old who received an allogeneic stem cell transplant from a related donor and was CMV-positive. Some T cells may trace back to the graft donor. The DNA of the CDR3 is TGTGCCAGCAGCTTAGCGCGCGGCAATCAGCCCCAGCATTTT. As protein: CASSLARGNQPQHF.